These 6 T cell receptor beta chains originate from one sample sequenced in a study of shared clonotypes between healthy human individuals. Libraries were prepared by immunoSEQ multiplex PCR; TCRdb keeps only in-frame clonotypes and omits some of them. This sample has 600,000 to 750,000 clones; 55% to 80% occur once, and the top ten carry around 1.7%. The sample consisted of memory CD4+ T cells sorted from blood. Subset meaning: CD45RA-negative fraction. All receptors derive from a woman aged 30 to 39 in good health.

The chain couples TRBV5-1 to TRBJ1-5; possible D gene TRBD1, 5 bases. CDR1 is SGHRS and CDR2 is YFSETQ in the germline V gene. The length of the CDR3 is 15 residues. The ends were cut back, 3 bases at V and 4 bases at J, with 14 bases in the middle. The CDR3 bases are TGCGCCAGCAGCTCGGGGGTCCCGGGGAATCAGCCCCAGCATTTT. Protein product: CASSSGVPGNQPQHF.

The J gene is TRBJ2-3, the V gene TRBV5-8; D gene uncertain. V lost 4 bases and J 0 bases, leaving 6 bases between the germline ends. This CDR3 has 13 amino acids. Germline V gene data show CDR1 as SGHTS and CDR2 as YDEGEE. The CDR3 region has the DNA TGTGCCAGCAGCATCTTCAGCACAGATACGCAGTATTTT. It specifies CASSIFSTDTQYF.

Of note for this clone: It differs at one base from a far larger clone, so likely a read error. The rearrangement links TRBV5-1 to TRBJ1-3; D is ambiguous. Germline CDR1 and CDR2: SGHRS and YFSETQ. The CDR3 has 13 amino acids. V was pared by 3 bases and J by 0 bases, with 4 bases between. The CDR3 nucleotides read TGCGCCAGCAGCTGGGGCTCTGGAAACACCATATATTTT. Translating gives CASSWGSGNTIYF. Full variable domain (remainder filled in from reference TRBV5-1 and TRBJ1-3): KAGVTQTPRYLIKTRGQQVTLSCSPISGHRSVSWYQQTPGQGLQFLFEYFSETQRNKGNFPGRFSGRQFSNSRSEMNVSTLELGDSALYLCASSWGSGNTIYFGEGSWLTVV.

The chain joins TRBV19 to TRBJ2-5, with D maybe TRBD1 (7 bases). From germline, CDR1 is LNHDA and CDR2 SQIVND (reference sequence). The CDR3 spans 16 residues. V dropped 3 bases and J dropped 3 bases, with 17 bases sitting between them. CDR3 region: CASSIGGGTAEETQYF. The CDR3 DNA reads as TGTGCCAGTAGTATCGGAGGGGGGACAGCCGAAGAGACCCAGTACTTC.

At least ten counts were recorded for this clone. V usage is TRBV6-1 and J usage is TRBJ1-1; 8 bases are shared with TRBD1. There are 15 residues in the CDR3. Per germline, CDR1 MNHNS and CDR2 SASEGT. Losses at the gene ends were 7 bases for V and 0 bases for J; bases not matched to a gene: 7. CDR3 amino acids: CASISDRGLNTEAFF. Written as DNA, the CDR3 is TGTGCCAGCATAAGTGACAGGGGATTGAACACTGAAGCTTTCTTT.

The V call is TRBV18, the J call TRBJ2-1, with D perhaps TRBD1 (6 bases). The ends were cut back, 3 bases at V and 0 bases at J, with 15 bases in the middle. Germline V gene lookup returns CDR1 KGHSH and CDR2 LQKENI. This CDR3 has 17 residues. The CDR3 region is CASSPLGQSSSYNEQFF. DNA of the CDR3: TGTGCCAGCTCACCCCTTGGACAGTCGAGCTCCTACAATGAGCAGTTCTTC.